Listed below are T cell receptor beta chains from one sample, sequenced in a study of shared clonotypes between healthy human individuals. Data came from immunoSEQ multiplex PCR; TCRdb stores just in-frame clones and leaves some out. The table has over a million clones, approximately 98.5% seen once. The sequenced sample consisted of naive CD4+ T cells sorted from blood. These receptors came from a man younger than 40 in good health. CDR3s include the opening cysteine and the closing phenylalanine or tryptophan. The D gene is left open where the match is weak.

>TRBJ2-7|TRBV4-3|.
CASSQGGAGYEQYF
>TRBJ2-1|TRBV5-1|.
CASSTTAGSPNEQFF
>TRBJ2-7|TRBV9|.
CASGRGPVTYEQYF
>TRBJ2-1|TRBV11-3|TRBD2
CASSLSLAGGPGQDEQFF
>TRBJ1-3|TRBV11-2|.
CASSLQRTSGNTIYF
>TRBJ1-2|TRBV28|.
CASRLNYGYTF
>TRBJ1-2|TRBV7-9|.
CASSLVEGGYTF
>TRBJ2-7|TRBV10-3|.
CAISDRISSYEQYF
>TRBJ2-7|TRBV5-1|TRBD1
CASSWDRWSYEQYF
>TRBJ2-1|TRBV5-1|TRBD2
CASSLGGTSGSYNEQFF
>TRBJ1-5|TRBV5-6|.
CASSRSRTHSNQPQHF
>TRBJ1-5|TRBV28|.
CASSPRTSGTQPQHF
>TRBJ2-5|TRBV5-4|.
CASSPFSGRETQYF
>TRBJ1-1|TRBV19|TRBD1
CASTDRVPEAFF
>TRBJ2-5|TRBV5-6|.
CASSFGSGETQYF
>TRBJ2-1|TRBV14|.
CASSQGGIGSYNEQFF
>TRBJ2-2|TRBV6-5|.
CASRQGGRELFF
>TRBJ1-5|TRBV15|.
CATSRDVGSNQPQHF
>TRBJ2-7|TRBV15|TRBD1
CATSSRGGQGHEQYF
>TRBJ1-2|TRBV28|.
CASSLFRGMGYTF
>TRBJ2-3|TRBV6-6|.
CASSYTHLTSTDTQYF
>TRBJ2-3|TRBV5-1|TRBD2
CASSATSGIIDTQYF
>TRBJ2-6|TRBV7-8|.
CASRSEGRSSGANVLTF
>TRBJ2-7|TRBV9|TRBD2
CASSREGTRPYF
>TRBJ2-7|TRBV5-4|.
CASSPGQRSYEQYF
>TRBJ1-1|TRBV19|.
CASSIMRQNTEAFF
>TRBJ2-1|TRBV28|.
CASSPGNGPTYNEQFF
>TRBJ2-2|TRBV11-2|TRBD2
CASSFPSGGPGTGELFF
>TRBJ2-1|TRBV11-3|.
CASSIVRGNEQFF
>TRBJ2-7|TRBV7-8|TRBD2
CASSLAPSGRYEQYF
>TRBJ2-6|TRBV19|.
CASSILTSGANVLTF
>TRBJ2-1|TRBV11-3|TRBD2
CASSLGLAGEGDEQFF
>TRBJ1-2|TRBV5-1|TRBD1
CASSWDRVDYGYTF
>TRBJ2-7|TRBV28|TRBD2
CASSSLGLAGHYEQYF
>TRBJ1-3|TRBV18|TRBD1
CASSRTGGDSGNTIYF
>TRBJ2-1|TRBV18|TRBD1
CASSPLTGDFNEQFF
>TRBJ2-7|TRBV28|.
CASSPYLLPLYEQYF
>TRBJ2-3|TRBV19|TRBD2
CASRHSGAPTDTQYF
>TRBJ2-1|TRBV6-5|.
CASSYSKNEQFF
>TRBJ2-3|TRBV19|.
CASQPYMIAGDTQYF
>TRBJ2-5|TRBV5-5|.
CASSLALSTGMGETQYF
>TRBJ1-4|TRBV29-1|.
CSVKDGGNEKLFF
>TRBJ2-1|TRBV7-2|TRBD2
CASSRGGASYNEQFF